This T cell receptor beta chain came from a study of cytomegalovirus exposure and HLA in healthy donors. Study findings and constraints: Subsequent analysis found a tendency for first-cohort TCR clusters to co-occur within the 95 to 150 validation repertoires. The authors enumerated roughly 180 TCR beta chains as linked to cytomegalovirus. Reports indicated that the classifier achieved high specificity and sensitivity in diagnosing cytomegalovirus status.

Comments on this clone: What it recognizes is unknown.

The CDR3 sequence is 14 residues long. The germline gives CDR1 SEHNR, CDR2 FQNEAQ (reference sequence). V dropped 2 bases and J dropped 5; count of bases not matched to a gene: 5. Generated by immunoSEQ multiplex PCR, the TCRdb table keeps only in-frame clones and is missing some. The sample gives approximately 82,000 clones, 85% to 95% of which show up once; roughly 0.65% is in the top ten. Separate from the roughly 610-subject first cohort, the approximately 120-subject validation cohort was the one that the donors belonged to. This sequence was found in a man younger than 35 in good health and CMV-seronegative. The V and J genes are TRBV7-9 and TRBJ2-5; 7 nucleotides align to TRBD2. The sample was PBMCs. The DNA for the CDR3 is TGTGCCAGCAGCTTATCGGGCGGGAGCGAGACCCAGTACTTC. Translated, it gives CASSLSGGSETQYF.